These 5 T cell receptor beta chains share one sample of origin, sequenced in a study of response to subunit inactivated influenza vaccine. TCRdb reprocessed the RT-PCR reads with MiXCR, giving one entry per CDR3 protein. Of 530,000 or so distinct CDR3 sequences detected, 12% to 15% appear once; the ten largest clones hold roughly 11%. The sequenced sample was PBMCs from blood, obtained less than 13 days after vaccination. These receptors were taken from a man aged 50-60 years who received an inactivated influenza vaccine.

In this sample, this clonotype turned up a few times. The rearrangement joins TRBV5-1 to TRBJ2-6; TRBD2 is a possible D gene (5 bases). CDR3 length: 16 residues. Trimming shortened V by 0 bases and J by 3 bases, and 10 bases separated the two germline ends. Germline CDR1 reads SGHRS; CDR2 reads YFSETQ. The CDR3 sequence: CASSLGREGGANVLTF. The CDR3 bases are TGCGCCAGCAGCTTGGGTCGGGAAGGTGGGGCCAACGTCCTGACTTTC.

This clonotype was picked up a small number of times. The CDR3 loop reads CASSLERTGGYTF. CDR3 bases: TGTGCCAGCAGCTTAGAACGGACAGGCGGCTACACCTTC. The chain has TRBV7-9 and TRBJ1-2, with 7 bases fitting TRBD1. With 1 base clipped from V and 8 bases from J, the junction kept 4 bases outside the gene matches. The CDR3 has 13 amino acids. Germline V CDR1 and CDR2: SEHNR, FQNEAQ (reference sequence).

J is TRBJ2-3 and V is TRBV10-1; 11 nucleotides agree with TRBD2. CDR3 length equals 14 residues. Germline-derived CDR1 and CDR2 are WNHNN and SYGVQD (reference sequence). Trimming cost V 6 bases and J 5 bases; bases outside gene matches: 4. The CDR3 DNA reads as TGCGCCAGCAGCCTAGCGGGGGGCGTAGATACGCAGTATTTT. Translating gives CASSLAGGVDTQYF.

J is TRBJ2-5 and V is TRBV4-1; no firm D call. Germline V gene sequence: CDR1 MGHRA, CDR2 YSYEKL. The CDR3 extends over 14 amino acids. Trimming took 0 bases from V and 4 from J, leaving 9 bases between them. The DNA of the CDR3 is TGCGCCAGCAGCCAAGAAACGCGCGGAGAGACCCAGTACTTC. Its protein product is CASSQETRGETQYF.

This clonotype was detected only a few times. This chain uses TRBV29-1 with TRBJ2-3; weak D call: TRBD1 (5 bases). Germline CDR1 reads SQVTM; CDR2 reads ANQGSEA. The length of the CDR3 is 11 residues. With 8 bases removed from V and 6 bases from J, the gap between germline ends came to 12 bases. The CDR3 protein is CSPASGDTQYF. In DNA, the CDR3 is TGCAGCCCTGCCTCAGGGGATACGCAGTATTTT.